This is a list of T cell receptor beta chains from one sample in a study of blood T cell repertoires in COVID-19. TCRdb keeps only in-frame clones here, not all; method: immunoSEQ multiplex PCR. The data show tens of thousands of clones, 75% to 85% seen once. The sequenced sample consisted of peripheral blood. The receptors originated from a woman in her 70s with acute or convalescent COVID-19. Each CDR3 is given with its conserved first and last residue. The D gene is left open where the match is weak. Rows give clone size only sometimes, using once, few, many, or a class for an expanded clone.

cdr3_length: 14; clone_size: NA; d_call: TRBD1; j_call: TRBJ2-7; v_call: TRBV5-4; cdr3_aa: CASSPDRGPYEQYF; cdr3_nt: TGTGCCAGCAGTCCAGACAGGGGACCCTACGAGCAGTACTTC
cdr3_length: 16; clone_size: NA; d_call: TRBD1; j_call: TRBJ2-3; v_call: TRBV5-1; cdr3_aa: CASSILTGGDTDTQYF; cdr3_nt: TGCGCCAGCAGCATATTGACAGGGGGTGATACAGATACGCAGTATTTT
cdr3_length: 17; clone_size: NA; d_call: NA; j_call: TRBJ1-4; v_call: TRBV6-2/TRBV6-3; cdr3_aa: CASSYSTGSGTNEKLFF; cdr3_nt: TGTGCCAGCAGTTACTCGACCGGAAGCGGAACTAATGAAAAACTGTTTTTT
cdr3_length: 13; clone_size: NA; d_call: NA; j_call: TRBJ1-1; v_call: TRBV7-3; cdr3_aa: CASSMTGWTEAFF; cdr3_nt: TGTGCCAGCAGTATGACAGGTTGGACTGAAGCTTTCTTT
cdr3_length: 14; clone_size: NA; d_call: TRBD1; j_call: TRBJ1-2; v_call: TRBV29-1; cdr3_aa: CSVEGQGATYGYTF; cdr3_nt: TGCAGCGTTGAGGGACAGGGGGCGACGTATGGCTACACCTTC
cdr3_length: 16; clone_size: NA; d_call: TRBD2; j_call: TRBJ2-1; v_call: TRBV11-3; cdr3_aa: CASSPFSGGALDEQFF; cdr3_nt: TGTGCCAGCAGCCCCTTTAGCGGGGGGGCCCTTGATGAGCAGTTCTTC
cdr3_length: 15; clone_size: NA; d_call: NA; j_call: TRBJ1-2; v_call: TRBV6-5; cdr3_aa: CASSYYTNPFYGYTF; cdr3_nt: TGTGCCAGCAGTTATTACACTAACCCCTTTTATGGCTACACCTTC
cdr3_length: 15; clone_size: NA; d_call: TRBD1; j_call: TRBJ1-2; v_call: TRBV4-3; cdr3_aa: CASSPSAQGALGYTF; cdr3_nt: TGCGCCAGCAGCCCCTCTGCCCAGGGGGCTCTTGGCTACACCTTC
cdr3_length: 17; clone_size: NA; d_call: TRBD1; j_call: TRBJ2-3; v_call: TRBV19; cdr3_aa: CASSPEGRGRSTDTQYF; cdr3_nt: TGTGCCAGTAGCCCCGAGGGCAGGGGGCGCTCGACAGATACGCAGTATTTT
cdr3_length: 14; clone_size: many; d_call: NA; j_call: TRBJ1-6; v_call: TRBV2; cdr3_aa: CASSTGTPNSPLHF; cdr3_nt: TGTGCCAGCAGTACCGGGACACCGAATTCACCCCTCCACTTT
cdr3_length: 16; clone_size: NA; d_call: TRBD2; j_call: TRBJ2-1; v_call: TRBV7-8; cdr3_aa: CASSATSGGADREQFF; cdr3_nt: TGTGCCAGCAGCGCGACTAGCGGGGGGGCCGATCGGGAGCAGTTCTTC
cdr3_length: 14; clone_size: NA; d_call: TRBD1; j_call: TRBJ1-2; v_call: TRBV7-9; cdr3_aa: CASSLTGGFYGYTF; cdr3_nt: TGTGCCAGCAGCTTAACAGGGGGATTCTATGGCTACACCTTC
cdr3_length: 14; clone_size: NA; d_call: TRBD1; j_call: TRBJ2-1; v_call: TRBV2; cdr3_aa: CASSRDRGSNEQFF; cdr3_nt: TGTGCCAGCAGTAGGGACAGAGGGAGCAATGAGCAGTTCTTC
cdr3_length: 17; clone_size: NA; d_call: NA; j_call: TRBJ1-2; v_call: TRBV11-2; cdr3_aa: CASSLVGSFRPDYGYTF; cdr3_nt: TGTGCCAGCAGCTTAGTGGGCAGTTTTAGACCCGACTATGGCTACACCTTC
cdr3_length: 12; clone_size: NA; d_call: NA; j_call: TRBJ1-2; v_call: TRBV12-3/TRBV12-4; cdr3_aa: CASSKGVYGYTF; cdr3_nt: TGTGCCAGCAGCAAAGGGGTCTATGGCTACACCTTC
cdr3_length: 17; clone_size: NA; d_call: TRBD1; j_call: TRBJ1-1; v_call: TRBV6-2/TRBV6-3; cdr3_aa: CASSYPGQSRENTEAFF; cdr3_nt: TGTGCCAGCAGTTACCCGGGACAGTCAAGGGAGAACACTGAAGCTTTCTTT
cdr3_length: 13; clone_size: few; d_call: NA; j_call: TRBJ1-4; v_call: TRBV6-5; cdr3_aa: CASSYTTGGKLFF; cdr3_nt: TGTGCCAGCAGTTACACGACAGGTGGAAAACTGTTTTTT
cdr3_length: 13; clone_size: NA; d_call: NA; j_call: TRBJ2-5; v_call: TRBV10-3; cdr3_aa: CAISESTRETQYF; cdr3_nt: TGTGCCATCAGTGAGTCGACTCGTGAGACCCAGTACTTC
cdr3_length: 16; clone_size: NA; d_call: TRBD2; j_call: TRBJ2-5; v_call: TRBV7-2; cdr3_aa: CASSYPGGTREETQYF; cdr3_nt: TGTGCCAGCAGCTACCCTGGTGGGACTAGAGAAGAGACCCAGTACTTC
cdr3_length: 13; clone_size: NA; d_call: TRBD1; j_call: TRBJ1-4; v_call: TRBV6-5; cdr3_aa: CASSYSGQTELFF; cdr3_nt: TGTGCCAGCAGTTACTCGGGACAGACCGAACTGTTTTTT
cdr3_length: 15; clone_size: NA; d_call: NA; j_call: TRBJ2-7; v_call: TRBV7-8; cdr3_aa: CASSFRGRLVGEQYF; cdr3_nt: TGTGCCAGCAGCTTTAGGGGCCGACTTGTAGGCGAGCAGTACTTC
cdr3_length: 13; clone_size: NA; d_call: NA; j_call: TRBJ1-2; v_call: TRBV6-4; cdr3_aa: CASSYERGRGYTF; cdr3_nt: TGTGCCAGCAGTTATGAGAGAGGGAGAGGCTACACCTTC
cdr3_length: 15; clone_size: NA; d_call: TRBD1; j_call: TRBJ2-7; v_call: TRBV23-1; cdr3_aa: CASSQSRDRVYEQYF; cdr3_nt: TGCGCCAGCAGTCAATCCCGGGACAGGGTATACGAGCAGTACTTC